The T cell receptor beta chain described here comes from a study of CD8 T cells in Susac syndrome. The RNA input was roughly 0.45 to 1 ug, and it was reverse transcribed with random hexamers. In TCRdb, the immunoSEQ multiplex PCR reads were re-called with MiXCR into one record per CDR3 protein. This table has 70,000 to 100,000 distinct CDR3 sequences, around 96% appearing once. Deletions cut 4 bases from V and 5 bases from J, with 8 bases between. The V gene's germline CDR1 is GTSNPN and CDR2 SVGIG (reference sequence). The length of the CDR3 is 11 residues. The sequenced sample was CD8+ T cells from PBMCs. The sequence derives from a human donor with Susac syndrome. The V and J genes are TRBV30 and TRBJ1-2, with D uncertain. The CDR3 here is CAWTPAYGYTF. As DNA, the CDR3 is TGTGCCTGGACTCCAGCTTATGGCTACACCTTC.